A single sample is the source of the 30 T cell receptor beta chains below, sequenced in a study of OX40 agonist ivuxolimab in advanced cancers. Libraries were prepared by immunoSEQ multiplex PCR; TCRdb keeps only in-frame clonotypes and omits some of them. The sample holds roughly 86,000 clones; just over 90% are singletons and the top ten take 0.4% to 0.55%. Material: CD4+ or CD8+ T cells sorted from blood, obtained in a trial of the OX40 agonist ivuxolimab. These receptors all come from an adult with an advanced solid tumor such as melanoma, head and neck, liver or kidney cancer.

V gene TRBV30 combines with J gene TRBJ2-1, with 7 nucleotides matching TRBD1. The CDR3 extends over 11 amino acids. The germline CDR1 and CDR2 sequences are GTSNPN and SVGIG (reference sequence). The trim removed 0 bases at V and 15 bases at J, leaving 5 bases unmatched. The CDR3 coding sequence is TGTGCCTGGAGTGTAGTAGGGGGCCTGTTCTTC. Its translation is CAWSVVGGLFF.

The V and J genes are TRBV28 and TRBJ2-7; the D gene is possibly TRBD2 (6 bases). Trimming stripped 6 bases from V and 2 bases from J, with 8 bases between. This CDR3 contains 12 residues. CDR1 MDHEN and CDR2 SYDVKM come from the germline V gene. DNA of the CDR3: TGTGCCAGCAGCGGGAGTCCCTACGAGCAGTACTTC. Its translation is CASSGSPYEQYF.

This clone has only one observation. The chain links TRBV6-5 to TRBJ1-4; D gene uncertain. Germline CDR1 reads MNHEY; CDR2 reads SVGAGI. CDR3 length: 16 residues. Between the trimmed V and J ends, which lost 2 bases and 0 bases, there was a span of 10 bases. The CDR3 DNA is TGTGCCAGCAGTTACACGGACGGAGCAACTAATGAAAAACTGTTTTTT. Its translation: CASSYTDGATNEKLFF.

The chain recombines TRBV5-8 with TRBJ2-1, with D unclear. CDR1 is SGHTS and CDR2 is YDEGEE in the germline V gene. Trimming shortened V by 1 base and J by 8 bases, and 7 bases separated the two germline ends. The CDR3 has 12 residues. The CDR3 protein is CASSLHDDEQFF. The CDR3 bases are TGTGCCAGCAGCTTGCACGATGATGAGCAGTTCTTC.

This rearrangement joins TRBV19 to TRBJ2-3; D is tentatively TRBD1 or TRBD2 (5 bases each). With 4 bases removed from V and 6 bases from J, the gap between germline ends came to 20 bases. The CDR3 has 16 residues. Germline CDR1 LNHDA, CDR2 SQIVND (reference sequence). The CDR3 sequence is CASSTQRSGAGDTQYF. The CDR3 DNA reads as TGTGCCAGTAGTACCCAGCGGTCGGGCGCAGGGGATACGCAGTATTTT.

The sample holds a few counts of this clone. This sequence joins TRBV5-6 and TRBJ2-3; D unresolved. V dropped 3 bases and J dropped 4 bases, with 12 bases sitting between them. Germline V gives CDR1 SGHDT, CDR2 YYEEEE. The CDR3 totals 14 residues. CDR3 in amino acids: CASSSGPGADTQYF. The DNA of the CDR3 is TGTGCCAGCAGCTCCGGACCGGGCGCAGATACGCAGTATTTT.

The V and J genes are TRBV19 and TRBJ1-1; 7 bases are shared with TRBD1. After removal of 5 bases from V and 3 bases from J, the junction contained 9 bases not matched to a gene. The CDR3 has 15 residues. The germline gives CDR1 LNHDA, CDR2 SQIVND (reference sequence). Written as DNA, the CDR3 is TGTGCCAGTAGTCTGCGACAGGGCATGTACACTGAAGCTTTCTTT. The encoded protein is CASSLRQGMYTEAFF. Together with reference TRBV19 and TRBJ1-1, the CDR3 gives the full variable domain: DGGITQSPKYLFRKEGQNVTLSCEQNLNHDAMYWYRQDPGQGLRLIYYSQIVNDFQKGDIAEGYSVSREKKESFPLTVTSAQKNPTAFYLCASSLRQGMYTEAFFGQGTRLTVV.

The count of this clone is one. The rearrangement joins TRBV7-5 to TRBJ2-5; the D call of TRBD2 is as the table states it, not checked on the DNA. TRBV7-5 is marked as a pseudogene. This CDR3 comprises 18 residues. This chain's CDR3 is CVRSSLNLDTAGEETQYF. CDR3 bases: TGTGTCAGAAGCTCCCTCAACCTCGACACGGCGGGCGAAGAGACCCAGTACTTC.

The chain recombines TRBV28 with TRBJ2-3; TRBD1 matches 10 bases. This CDR3 spans 15 amino acids. The V and J ends lost 9 bases and 2 bases, in that order; junction bases with no gene match: 8. Germline V gives CDR1 MDHEN, CDR2 SYDVKM. The CDR3 sequence is CASSPGQGYTDTQYF. CDR3 in DNA: TGTGCCAGTTCTCCGGGACAGGGGTACACAGATACGCAGTATTTT.

The genes are TRBV5-6 and TRBJ2-7; TRBD2 might be the D (5 bases). The V and J ends lost 1 base and 3 bases respectively, with 17 bases between them. From germline, CDR1 is SGHDT and CDR2 YYEEEE. CDR3 length: 16 residues. The CDR3 sequence is CASSLFRGRPGYEQYF. The CDR3 DNA reads as TGTGCCAGCAGCTTGTTTAGAGGGCGTCCAGGCTACGAGCAGTACTTC.

This clone has only one observation. CDR3 sequence: CASSLSGGGSYEQYF. The CDR3 DNA follows: TGCGCCAGCAGCTTGAGCGGGGGTGGATCCTACGAGCAGTACTTC. The V and J genes are TRBV5-1 and TRBJ2-7; 8 bases fit TRBD2. V lost 1 base, J lost 1 base, and 4 bases stayed unmatched. The CDR3 covers 15 residues. Germline V lookup: CDR1 SGHRS, CDR2 YFSETQ.

This clone was seen only a few times. This sequence joins TRBV5-1 and TRBJ2-2, with 8 bases lining up with TRBD1. The CDR3 has 16 residues. In germline, CDR1 is SGHRS, CDR2 YFSETQ. The ends lost 0 bases at V and 2 bases at J; junction bases unmatched: 3. The CDR3 spells CASSLAAGGNTGELFF. The CDR3 bases are TGCGCCAGCAGCTTGGCGGCAGGGGGCAACACCGGGGAGCTGTTTTTT.

V usage is TRBV7-2 and J usage is TRBJ1-5; D not resolved. V was pared by 5 bases and J by 3 bases, with 8 bases between. CDR1 and CDR2 (germline): SGHTA, FQGNSA. There are 13 residues in the CDR3. For the CDR3, the DNA is TGTGCCAGCAGCCCGGGATCCAATCAGCCCCAGCATTTT. Its protein product is CASSPGSNQPQHF.

CDR3 sequence (DNA): TGTGCCAGCAGCTTTCTAGCGGGGGCCACAGATACGCAGTATTTT. It is translated as CASSFLAGATDTQYF. V usage is TRBV7-3 and J usage is TRBJ2-3, with 10 bases aligning to TRBD2. The CDR3 is made up of 15 amino acids. V shed 3 bases, J shed 2 bases, and the junction held 2 bases outside the gene matches. CDR1 is SGHTA and CDR2 is FQGTGA in the germline V gene.

The chain employs TRBV5-1 and TRBJ1-2; D not resolved. The CDR3 runs to 11 residues. CDR1 is SGHRS and CDR2 is YFSETQ in the germline V gene. V lost 0 bases and J lost 14, with 11 bases in between. CDR3 DNA sequence: TGCGCCAGCAGCTTGGAGGGTGCCGAGACCTTC. Its translation: CASSLEGAETF.

This clone has only one observation. V usage is TRBV7-6 and J usage is TRBJ1-6; D not resolved. The germline V and J ends were trimmed by 1 base and 10 bases, with 17 bases remaining between them. The germline gives CDR1 SGHVS, CDR2 FNYEAQ. CDR3 length: 16 amino acids. The CDR3 is CASSLDKGSPRSPLHF. The CDR3 DNA reads as TGTGCCAGCAGCTTAGATAAGGGTAGCCCGAGGTCACCCCTCCACTTT.

This sequence joins TRBV5-6 and TRBJ1-2, with D unresolved. Trimming took off 4 bases at V and 6 bases at J, with 13 bases between the two ends. The CDR3 spans 13 residues. Germline V gives CDR1 SGHDT, CDR2 YYEEEE. The CDR3 loop reads CASSLGRFDGYTF. In nucleotides, the CDR3 is TGTGCCAGCAGCCTCGGCAGGTTCGATGGCTACACCTTC.

The V and J genes are TRBV7-2 and TRBJ2-3; 7 positions agree with TRBD2. Germline lookup yields CDR1 SGHTA and CDR2 FQGNSA. The trim removed 5 bases at V and 0 bases at J, leaving 8 bases unmatched. This CDR3 is built from 16 residues. CDR3 amino acids: CASSVLAIPSTDTQYF. The CDR3 coding sequence is TGTGCCAGCAGCGTACTAGCGATCCCTAGCACAGATACGCAGTATTTT.

V is TRBV7-9 and J is TRBJ2-7; 8 nucleotides match TRBD2. V was clipped by 1 base and J by 4 bases; unmatched bases: 3. This CDR3 is built from 14 residues. Looked up from germline, CDR1 is SEHNR and CDR2 is FQNEAQ (reference sequence). This CDR3 is CASSLVGLAYEQYF. The CDR3 bases are TGTGCCAGCAGCTTAGTAGGACTAGCTTACGAGCAGTACTTC.

In its sample, this clone was seen once. The chain uses TRBV6-1 and TRBJ1-5; D is ambiguous. The germline CDR1 and CDR2 sequences are MNHNS and SASEGT. V shed 3 bases and J shed 10 bases, with 16 bases lying between them. There are 14 residues in the CDR3. Written as DNA, the CDR3 is TGTGCCAGCAGTGAGCCAGCACTACGGGGACCCCAGCATTTT. Its protein is CASSEPALRGPQHF.

The CDR3 region is CASSQGEGQLLGGSYEQYF. CDR3 sequence (DNA): TGCGCCAGCAGCCAAGGGGAGGGGCAGCTCCTAGGTGGGTCCTACGAGCAGTACTTC. This chain connects TRBV4-1 to TRBJ2-7, with 7 nucleotides matching TRBD2. The CDR3 loop spans 19 amino acids. The germline V gene has CDR1 MGHRA and CDR2 YSYEKL. Losses at the gene ends were 1 base for V and 1 base for J; bases not matched to a gene: 16.

CDR3 sequence: CASSKGQWQGPQETQYF. For the CDR3, the DNA is TGTGCCAGCAGCAAAGGGCAATGGCAGGGGCCACAAGAGACCCAGTACTTC. The V gene is TRBV5-8, the J gene TRBJ2-5; a weak D match, TRBD1 (6 bases). The CDR3 contains 17 residues. CDR1 is SGHTS and CDR2 is YDEGEE in the germline V gene. V was cut by 4 bases and J by 2 bases, with 21 bases left in between.

The chain links TRBV11-3 to TRBJ2-2; D is ambiguous. CDR3 length equals 15 residues. V gave up 6 bases and J gave up 1 base, with 12 bases separating them. Germline lookup yields CDR1 SGHNT and CDR2 YENEEA. In DNA form, the CDR3 reads TGTGCCAGCAGTTACGGTCAGGTGAACACCGGGGAGCTGTTTTTT. This encodes CASSYGQVNTGELFF.

V gene TRBV5-6 combines with J gene TRBJ2-7; 10 nucleotides line up with TRBD1. V lost 3 bases and J lost 7; bases outside the gene matches: 7. Germline CDR1 SGHDT, CDR2 YYEEEE. The CDR3 runs to 14 residues. The CDR3 DNA reads as TGTGCCAGCAGCTGGGACAGGGGAGCAAGTGAGCAGTACTTC. Translating gives CASSWDRGASEQYF.

This clone is a singleton in its sample. The rearrangement uses TRBV6-1 and TRBJ2-7; perhaps D is TRBD1 or TRBD2 (5 bases each). Germline CDR1 and CDR2: MNHNS and SASEGT. V lost 5 bases to trimming and J lost 9 bases, with 20 bases between them. This CDR3 comprises 14 residues. Here the CDR3 DNA reads TGTGCCAGCAGTCCCGGGGCAGGCGTCCGGTTGCAGTACTTC. It yields the protein CASSPGAGVRLQYF.

V is TRBV28 and J is TRBJ1-5; D unresolved. The V end was cut by 4 bases, the J end by 0 bases, with 13 bases between. Per germline, CDR1 MDHEN and CDR2 SYDVKM. The CDR3 totals 16 residues. The CDR3 DNA is TGTGCCAGCAGTTACGGGTTGGGGAATAGCAATCAGCCCCAGCATTTT. Translated, it gives CASSYGLGNSNQPQHF.

The chain links TRBV18 to TRBJ1-2; no clear D gene. The germline V gene encodes CDR1 KGHSH and CDR2 LQKENI. Deletions cut 0 bases from V and 2 bases from J, with 10 bases between. The CDR3 loop spans 15 amino acids. The CDR3 coding sequence is TGTGCCAGCTCACCACCCGGCGTTCTGAACTATGGCTACACCTTC. Translation: CASSPPGVLNYGYTF.

The V and J genes are TRBV2 and TRBJ2-3; D uncertain. This CDR3 region has 11 residues. CDR1 is SNHLY, CDR2 FYNNEI, per germline. The V end lost 3 bases, the J end lost 5 bases, and 3 bases lay between the germline ends. The CDR3 region has the DNA TGTGCCAGCAGTGAGGGAGATACGCAGTATTTT. It is translated as CASSEGDTQYF.

The rearrangement joins TRBV5-1 to TRBJ2-7; D is uncertain. This CDR3 has 15 residues. V gave up 0 bases and J gave up 0 bases, with 10 bases separating them. Germline lookup yields CDR1 SGHRS and CDR2 YFSETQ. CDR3 nucleotide sequence: TGCGCCAGCAGCTTGGTAAGTGGGAACTCCTACGAGCAGTACTTC. It yields the protein CASSLVSGNSYEQYF.

This clone appeared once. The rearrangement links TRBV19 to TRBJ1-5; the D is unclear. Germline V gene sequence: CDR1 LNHDA, CDR2 SQIVND (reference sequence). CDR3 size: 13 residues. Trimming shortened V by 4 bases and J by 5 bases, and 9 bases separated the two germline ends. CDR3 DNA: TGTGCCAGTAGTAAAATGGGGTATCAGCCCCAGCATTTT. This gives the protein CASSKMGYQPQHF.